Following are 27 T cell receptor beta chains from one sample sequenced in a study of radiotherapy plus CTLA-4 blockade in lung cancer. This table comes from immunoSEQ multiplex PCR, and its TCRdb copy is limited to in-frame clones, with some not included. This sample has 50,000 to 85,000 clones, with around 81% found just once. This specimen consisted of peripheral blood, obtained from a patient treated with radiotherapy plus ipilimumab. These receptors all come from a human donor with non-small cell lung cancer who had a partial response to radiotherapy plus ipilimumab.

The CDR3 DNA reads as TGCGCCAGCAGCCCGCTTGGCGGGAGTTTGGACGAGCAGTACTTC. Translation: CASSPLGGSLDEQYF. The chain combines TRBV4-1 with TRBJ2-7, with TRBD2 identical over 7 bases. The CDR3 spans 15 residues. Trimming removed 4 bases from V and 5 bases from J; junction bases left unmatched: 11. Germline CDR1 and CDR2: MGHRA and YSYEKL.

This sequence joins TRBV11-2 and TRBJ2-2, with D uncertain. Germline lookup yields CDR1 SGHAT and CDR2 FQNNGV. V was trimmed by 5 bases and J by 9 bases, leaving 7 bases between them. This CDR3 has 11 amino acids. This CDR3 reads CASSPFRELFF. The CDR3 DNA reads as TGTGCCAGCAGCCCCTTCCGGGAGCTGTTTTTT.

The count of this clone is one. The V and J genes are TRBV11-1 and TRBJ1-1, with 9 bases fitting TRBD1. This CDR3 region has 16 residues. V was clipped by 4 bases and J by 3 bases; unmatched bases: 9. The germline CDR1 and CDR2 sequences are SGHAT and FQDESV (reference sequence). In DNA, the CDR3 is TGTGCCAGCAGCTCGCCCCAGACAGGGGGGGACACTGAAGCTTTCTTT. It encodes CASSSPQTGGDTEAFF.

CDR3 protein: CSVRTGLAESYEQYF. In nucleotides, the CDR3 is TGCAGCGTTCGTACCGGACTAGCGGAGTCCTACGAGCAGTACTTC. The V gene is TRBV29-1, the J gene TRBJ2-5; 10 bases agree with TRBD2. The end of the DNA is better explained by TRBJ2-7, so the J call may be wrong. This CDR3 is built from 15 residues. Germline V CDR1 and CDR2: SQVTM, ANQGSEA.

The chain combines TRBV2 with TRBJ2-1; TRBD1 is a possible D gene (6 bases). The CDR3 is 15 residues long. Between the trimmed V and J ends, which lost 5 bases and 8 bases, there was a span of 19 bases. Germline V gene sequence: CDR1 SNHLY, CDR2 FYNNEI. CDR3 protein: CASSRSSAPGDEQFF. CDR3 coding DNA: TGTGCCAGCAGTCGCAGCTCCGCACCAGGGGATGAGCAGTTCTTC.

This rearrangement joins TRBV5-1 to TRBJ2-7, with D perhaps matching TRBD1 (5 bases). Germline-derived CDR1 and CDR2 are SGHRS and YFSETQ. The CDR3 is 14 residues long. The V end was cut by 5 bases, the J end by 2 bases, with 14 bases between. CDR3 protein: CASRLTVEAYEQYF. The CDR3 DNA is TGCGCCAGCAGGTTGACAGTAGAAGCCTACGAGCAGTACTTC.

The chain employs TRBV7-8 and TRBJ1-2; TRBD1 agrees at 8 bases. Trimming took 5 bases from V and 6 from J; bases not matched to a gene: 8. This CDR3 region has 14 residues. The germline V gene encodes CDR1 SGHVS and CDR2 FQNEAQ. The CDR3: CASSLGQVSHGYTF. CDR3 bases: TGTGCCAGCAGCCTGGGACAGGTTTCCCATGGCTACACCTTC.

This sequence joins TRBV19 and TRBJ2-7, with 9 positions matching TRBD2. V trimming: 3 bases; J trimming: 0 bases; junction bases outside the gene matches: 12. The germline V gene has CDR1 LNHDA and CDR2 SQIVND (reference sequence). CDR3 length: 18 residues. The DNA for the CDR3 is TGTGCCAGTAGTATTGCCGTTGGTAGCGGGAGTTACTCCTACGAGCAGTACTTC. Amino acid sequence: CASSIAVGSGSYSYEQYF.

The chain links TRBV19 to TRBJ2-1, with no clear D. Germline V gives CDR1 LNHDA, CDR2 SQIVND (reference sequence). This CDR3 spans 13 amino acids. The V gene lost 0 bases and the J gene lost 8 bases, with 8 bases spanning the gap. The CDR3 protein is CASSIENRDEQFF. For the CDR3, the DNA is TGTGCCAGTAGTATAGAGAATCGCGATGAGCAGTTCTTC.

This clone was recorded a few times. The chain links TRBV20-1 to TRBJ2-3; weak D call: TRBD2 (5 bases). Deletions cut 5 bases from V and 8 bases from J, with 11 bases between. CDR3 length equals 11 residues. In germline, CDR1 is DFQATT, CDR2 SNEGSKA (reference sequence). As DNA, the CDR3 is TGCAGTGCTCCAGGAGGCGGTACGCAGTATTTT. Residues: CSAPGGGTQYF.

The J gene is TRBJ2-5, the V gene TRBV18; D may be TRBD2 (7 bases). The germline V and J ends were trimmed by 2 bases and 5 bases, with 12 bases remaining between them. The germline CDR1 and CDR2 sequences are KGHSH and LQKENI. The CDR3 covers 14 residues. For the CDR3, the DNA is TGTGCCAGCTCACCAGCGGGGGCCGGGGAGACCCAGTACTTC. As protein: CASSPAGAGETQYF.

The chain recombines TRBV7-8 with TRBJ1-5; D perhaps matches TRBD1 (6 bases). The germline V gene encodes CDR1 SGHVS and CDR2 FQNEAQ. The CDR3 runs 14 residues. Trimming stripped 0 bases from V and 10 bases from J, with 13 bases between. CDR3: CASSLAGGLQPQHF. DNA of the CDR3: TGTGCCAGCAGCTTAGCGGGGGGGCTCCAACCCCAGCATTTT.

The chain has TRBV7-2 and TRBJ2-7, with D tentatively TRBD2 (6 bases). The V end lost 3 bases, the J end lost 2 bases, and 8 bases lay between the germline ends. The CDR3 is 13 residues long. The V gene's germline CDR1 is SGHTA and CDR2 FQGNSA. DNA for the CDR3: TGTGCCAGCAGCTTTAGCGGAACCTACGAGCAGTACTTC. This sequence encodes CASSFSGTYEQYF. The full variable domain, in which reference TRBV7-2 and TRBJ2-7 provide the parts outside the CDR3, is GAGVSQSPSNKVTEKGKDVELRCDPISGHTALYWYRQSLGQGLEFLIYFQGNSAPDKSGLPSDRFSAERTGGSVSTLTIQRTQQEDSAVYLCASSFSGTYEQYFGPGTRLTVT.

The rearrangement links TRBV19 to TRBJ2-1, with D maybe TRBD1 (6 bases). V lost 6 bases and J 0 bases, leaving 15 bases between the germline ends. The CDR3 totals 16 residues. Germline-derived CDR1 and CDR2 are LNHDA and SQIVND (reference sequence). The CDR3 region has the DNA TGTGCCAGTAGCGGGACACAATCAATCTCCTACAATGAGCAGTTCTTC. Protein product: CASSGTQSISYNEQFF.

The chain links TRBV7-8 to TRBJ1-5, with TRBD1 matching over 7 bases. The CDR3 is 17 amino acids. Trimming at V came to 7 bases and at J to 2 bases, leaving 14 bases not matched to a gene. The germline V gene has CDR1 SGHVS and CDR2 FQNEAQ. CDR3 in amino acids: CASTLEGAGGGNQPQHF. The CDR3 DNA sequence: TGTGCCAGCACCCTCGAGGGGGCCGGAGGTGGCAATCAGCCCCAGCATTTT.

CDR3 nucleotide sequence: TGTGCCAGCAGTTACGATCGAGTTGCCTACAATGAGCAGTTCTTC. It is translated as CASSYDRVAYNEQFF. V and J are TRBV6-5 and TRBJ2-1; D unresolved. The CDR3 extends over 15 amino acids. Per germline, CDR1 MNHEY and CDR2 SVGAGI. Trimming pared 2 bases from V and 2 bases from J, leaving 10 bases between.

The CDR3 is CASSSGREYEQYF. In nucleotides, the CDR3 is TGCGCCAGCAGTAGCGGGAGGGAGTACGAGCAGTACTTC. The rearrangement uses TRBV10-2 and TRBJ2-7; 10 nucleotides align to TRBD2. Trimming cost V 5 bases and J 4 bases; bases outside gene matches: 2. The CDR3 extends over 13 amino acids. Germline CDR1 reads WSHSY; CDR2 reads SAAADI.

The chain is built from TRBV5-1 and TRBJ1-1, with unresolved D. The CDR3 is made up of 14 amino acids. Germline CDR1 SGHRS, CDR2 YFSETQ. V gave up 0 bases and J gave up 4 bases, with 10 bases separating them. In DNA, the CDR3 is TGCGCCAGCAGCTTGGCCTCGAGGGCCACTGAAGCTTTCTTT. Its protein product is CASSLASRATEAFF.

V gene TRBV7-9 combines with J gene TRBJ1-4, with D tentatively TRBD1 (5 bases). CDR3 length: 14 amino acids. V gave up 3 bases and J gave up 5 bases, with 10 bases separating them. CDR1 is SEHNR and CDR2 is FQNEAQ in the germline V gene (reference sequence). CDR3 bases: TGTGCCAGCAGCTTGGGCGGGGGGAATGAAAAACTGTTTTTT. As protein: CASSLGGGNEKLFF.

The CDR3 DNA is TGCGCCAGCAGTGACCACTACGAGCAGTACTTC. Amino acid sequence: CASSDHYEQYF. This sequence joins TRBV10-1 and TRBJ2-7; no clear D. This CDR3 comprises 11 residues. Deletions cut 3 bases from V and 3 bases from J, with 3 bases between. Germline V CDR1 and CDR2: WNHNN, SYGVQD (reference sequence).

The chain couples TRBV7-9 to TRBJ2-3; D possibly corresponds to TRBD1 (5 bases). Germline V CDR1 and CDR2: SEHNR, FQNEAQ (reference sequence). The CDR3 is made up of 13 amino acids. Trimming stripped 4 bases from V and 5 bases from J, with 10 bases between. The CDR3 is CASSYQGGDTQYF. For the CDR3, the DNA is TGTGCCAGCAGCTATCAGGGCGGAGATACGCAGTATTTT.

The chain recombines TRBV5-1 with TRBJ1-1, with 8 positions matching TRBD1. The CDR3 contains 15 residues. V lost 2 bases, J lost 5 bases, and 8 bases stayed unmatched. Germline V CDR1 and CDR2: SGHRS, YFSETQ. In DNA, the CDR3 is TGCGCCAGCAGCTTTGCCGGGACAGGCCGGACTGAAGCTTTCTTT. Translation gives CASSFAGTGRTEAFF.

In its sample, this clone was seen a few times. The sample has other DNA sequences that encode this CDR3 too. The chain carries TRBV7-2 and TRBJ1-1; D gene uncertain. The ends were cut back, 1 base at V and 1 base at J, with 4 bases in the middle. The CDR3 loop spans 13 amino acids. Germline values: CDR1 SGHTA, CDR2 FQGNSA. The CDR3 here is CASSLGQNTEAFF. The CDR3 DNA reads as TGTGCCAGCAGCTTAGGGCAGAACACTGAAGCTTTCTTT.

The chain combines TRBV7-2 with TRBJ2-1; TRBD2 is a possible D gene (6 bases). Germline V gene data show CDR1 as SGHTA and CDR2 as FQGNSA. CDR3 length equals 16 residues. Trimming removed 5 bases at V and 4 bases at J, with 18 bases between. CDR3 bases: TGTGCCAGCAGCCCCGGGAGAGGGAGGTTGTACAATGAGCAGTTCTTC. Protein: CASSPGRGRLYNEQFF.

V usage is TRBV7-3 and J usage is TRBJ1-1, with TRBD1 identical over 8 bases. The CDR3 runs to 15 residues. Trimming took 3 bases from V and 1 from J; bases not matched to a gene: 4. CDR1 and CDR2 from the germline V gene are SGHTA and FQGTGA. The CDR3 nucleotides read TGTGCCAGCAGCTTCCAGGGGGCTCAGAACACTGAAGCTTTCTTT. Translating it yields CASSFQGAQNTEAFF.

The chain has TRBV7-6 and TRBJ2-3, with 9 bases lining up with TRBD2. The CDR3 has 15 residues. Unmatched junction bases numbered 7, after V lost 7 bases and J lost 2 bases. CDR1 is SGHVS and CDR2 is FNYEAQ in the germline V gene. For the CDR3, the DNA is TGTGCCAGCACCCTGACTAGCGGCCACACAGATACGCAGTATTTT. It translates to CASTLTSGHTDTQYF.

The chain has TRBV7-8 and TRBJ2-7, with D possibly matching TRBD1 (5 bases). From germline, CDR1 is SGHVS and CDR2 FQNEAQ. The CDR3 loop spans 14 amino acids. V gave up 4 bases and J gave up 6 bases, with 16 bases separating them. In DNA form, the CDR3 reads TGTGCCAGCAGCTCCCCCGGGCTAACAGGCGAGCAGTACTTC. Amino acids: CASSSPGLTGEQYF. Supplemented by reference TRBV7-8 and TRBJ2-7, the full variable domain reads GAGVSQSPRYKVAKRGQDVALRCDPISGHVSLFWYQQALGQGPEFLTYFQNEAQLDKSGLPSDRFFAERPEGSVSTLKIQRTQQEDSAVYLCASSSPGLTGEQYFGPGTRLTVT.